These T cell receptor beta chains were read from a single sample in a study of blood T cell repertoires in COVID-19. TCRdb's copy holds only in-frame clones and misses some; the assay was immunoSEQ multiplex PCR. The repertoire holds 65,000 to 95,000 clones, with under 90% as singletons. Input material: peripheral blood. Receptors originate from a woman between 35 and 50 years old with active or convalescent COVID-19. The conserved cysteine and the conserved F or W are not part of the CDR3 here. A D gene is named only where the DNA matches it firmly.

cdr3_aa: ASLGPANYEQY; d_call: NA; v_call: TRBV19; j_call: TRBJ2-7
cdr3_aa: ASISTVSYEQY; d_call: NA; v_call: TRBV28; j_call: TRBJ2-7
cdr3_aa: ASSQGSAYEQY; d_call: NA; v_call: TRBV3-1/TRBV3-2; j_call: TRBJ2-7
cdr3_aa: ASSGAVGGTQY; d_call: NA; v_call: TRBV12-3/TRBV12-4; j_call: TRBJ2-5
cdr3_aa: ASSFSGSGETQY; d_call: TRBD2; v_call: TRBV5-6; j_call: TRBJ2-5
cdr3_aa: ASSFLRGAGEKLF; d_call: NA; v_call: TRBV5-5; j_call: TRBJ1-4
cdr3_aa: ASSQGVVGELF; d_call: NA; v_call: TRBV3-1/TRBV3-2; j_call: TRBJ2-2
cdr3_aa: ASSPQTGRTEAF; d_call: TRBD1; v_call: TRBV18; j_call: TRBJ1-1
cdr3_aa: ASSLEGGQGAEAF; d_call: NA; v_call: TRBV5-1; j_call: TRBJ1-1
cdr3_aa: ASSLEIGELF; d_call: NA; v_call: TRBV19; j_call: TRBJ2-2
cdr3_aa: ASSRSLEETQY; d_call: NA; v_call: TRBV6-4; j_call: TRBJ2-5
cdr3_aa: AISEASGGSSYNEQF; d_call: TRBD2; v_call: TRBV10-3; j_call: TRBJ2-1
cdr3_aa: SVEDWTVNEQF; d_call: NA; v_call: TRBV29-1; j_call: TRBJ2-1
cdr3_aa: ASSPAFGQGEEQY; d_call: TRBD1; v_call: TRBV4-2; j_call: TRBJ2-7
cdr3_aa: ASSRTPISTDTQY; d_call: NA; v_call: TRBV5-5; j_call: TRBJ2-3
cdr3_aa: ASSLGRAGSYEQY; d_call: NA; v_call: TRBV11-2; j_call: TRBJ2-7
cdr3_aa: ASSSGYNEQF; d_call: NA; v_call: TRBV6-6; j_call: TRBJ2-1
cdr3_aa: ASSLFTSGFTGELF; d_call: TRBD2; v_call: TRBV5-4; j_call: TRBJ2-2
cdr3_aa: ASSIDQAGTGANVLT; d_call: TRBD2; v_call: TRBV19; j_call: TRBJ2-6
cdr3_aa: ATSRDLASGRTSYEQY; d_call: TRBD2; v_call: TRBV15; j_call: TRBJ2-7
cdr3_aa: AISEVTGTSNYGYT; d_call: NA; v_call: TRBV10-3; j_call: TRBJ1-2
cdr3_aa: ASSLVLYEQY; d_call: NA; v_call: TRBV7-2; j_call: TRBJ2-7
cdr3_aa: ASSVDPVGTEEQY; d_call: NA; v_call: TRBV9; j_call: TRBJ2-7
cdr3_aa: ASSRRTANYNSPLH; d_call: NA; v_call: TRBV6-6; j_call: TRBJ1-6
cdr3_aa: ASSIEAVYSNQPQH; d_call: NA; v_call: TRBV19; j_call: TRBJ1-5
cdr3_aa: ASSESFSHPGQETQY; d_call: NA; v_call: TRBV10-1; j_call: TRBJ2-5
cdr3_aa: ASTRDRGRRDTEAF; d_call: TRBD1; v_call: TRBV19; j_call: TRBJ1-1
cdr3_aa: ASSEEGGLRSPLH; d_call: NA; v_call: TRBV6-1; j_call: TRBJ1-6
cdr3_aa: ASSLDLASYEQY; d_call: NA; v_call: TRBV7-2; j_call: TRBJ2-7
cdr3_aa: ASSSSEGGPSYEQY; d_call: TRBD2; v_call: TRBV28; j_call: TRBJ2-7
cdr3_aa: ASSLRGGLYNEQF; d_call: TRBD2; v_call: TRBV14; j_call: TRBJ2-1
cdr3_aa: ASTNSYTGELF; d_call: NA; v_call: TRBV6-5; j_call: TRBJ2-2
cdr3_aa: ARGTSEYNEQF; d_call: TRBD2; v_call: TRBV19; j_call: TRBJ2-1
cdr3_aa: ASSLRDRGMDEQF; d_call: TRBD1; v_call: TRBV2; j_call: TRBJ2-1
cdr3_aa: ASSVVQGLPTEAF; d_call: NA; v_call: TRBV9; j_call: TRBJ1-1
cdr3_aa: ASSRGTPGSPLH; d_call: NA; v_call: TRBV19; j_call: TRBJ1-6
cdr3_aa: ASSQGLLSSYEQY; d_call: NA; v_call: TRBV19; j_call: TRBJ2-7
cdr3_aa: ASSPGQESYPDYEQY; d_call: TRBD1; v_call: TRBV28; j_call: TRBJ2-7
cdr3_aa: ATSVRQGTVDIQY; d_call: TRBD1; v_call: TRBV15; j_call: TRBJ2-4
cdr3_aa: ASSQAPMAAAF; d_call: NA; v_call: TRBV4-1; j_call: TRBJ1-1
cdr3_aa: ASSYPEGGEQY; d_call: NA; v_call: TRBV6-2/TRBV6-3; j_call: TRBJ2-7
cdr3_aa: ASSAQAGGYSNQPQH; d_call: NA; v_call: TRBV7-2; j_call: TRBJ1-5
cdr3_aa: ASSLNTGSNTEAF; d_call: NA; v_call: TRBV7-2; j_call: TRBJ1-1
cdr3_aa: ASSQDPASGPTDTQY; d_call: NA; v_call: TRBV4-3; j_call: TRBJ2-3
cdr3_aa: ASSLAAALDGYT; d_call: NA; v_call: TRBV18; j_call: TRBJ1-2
cdr3_aa: ASSLGGGRGAEQY; d_call: NA; v_call: TRBV7-2; j_call: TRBJ2-7
cdr3_aa: ASSQPSGSELF; d_call: TRBD2; v_call: TRBV5-4; j_call: TRBJ2-2
cdr3_aa: ASSVGSILGEKLF; d_call: NA; v_call: TRBV5-1; j_call: TRBJ1-4
cdr3_aa: ASSQEVDSNYGYT; d_call: NA; v_call: TRBV4-2; j_call: TRBJ1-2